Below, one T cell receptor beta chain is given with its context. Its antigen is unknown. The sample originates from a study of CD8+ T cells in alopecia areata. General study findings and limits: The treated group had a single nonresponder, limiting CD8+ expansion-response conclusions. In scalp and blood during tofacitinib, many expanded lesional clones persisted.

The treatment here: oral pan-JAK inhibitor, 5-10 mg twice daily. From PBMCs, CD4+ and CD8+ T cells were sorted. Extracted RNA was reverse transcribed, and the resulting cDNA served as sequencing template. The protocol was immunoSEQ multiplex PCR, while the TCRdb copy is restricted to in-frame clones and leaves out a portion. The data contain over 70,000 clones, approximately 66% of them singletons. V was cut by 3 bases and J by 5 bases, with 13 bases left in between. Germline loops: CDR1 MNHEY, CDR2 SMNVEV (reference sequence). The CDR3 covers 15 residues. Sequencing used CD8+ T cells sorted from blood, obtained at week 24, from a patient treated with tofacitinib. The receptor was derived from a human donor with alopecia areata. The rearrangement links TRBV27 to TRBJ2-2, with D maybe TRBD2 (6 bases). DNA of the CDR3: TGTGCCAGCAGTTTCCCGGGACTCGGGACCGGGGAGCTGTTTTTT. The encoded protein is CASSFPGLGTGELFF.